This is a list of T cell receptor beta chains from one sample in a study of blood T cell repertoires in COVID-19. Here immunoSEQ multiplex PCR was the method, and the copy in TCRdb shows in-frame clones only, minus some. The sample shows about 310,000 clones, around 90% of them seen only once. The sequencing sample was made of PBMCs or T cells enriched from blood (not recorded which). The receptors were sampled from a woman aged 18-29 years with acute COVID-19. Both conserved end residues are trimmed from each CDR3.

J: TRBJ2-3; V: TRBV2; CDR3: ASSSGTSGSRDTQY
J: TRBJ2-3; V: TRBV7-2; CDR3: ASSWTSGSTDTQY
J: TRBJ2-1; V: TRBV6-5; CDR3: ASSYLGGSSYNEQF
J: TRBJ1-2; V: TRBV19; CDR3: ASSIAGGYGYT
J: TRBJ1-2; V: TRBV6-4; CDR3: ASRQEAGGLGYGYT
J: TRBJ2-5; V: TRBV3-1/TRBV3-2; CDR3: ASSRTNGSWETQY
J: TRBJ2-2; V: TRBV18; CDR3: ASSPRRETGELF
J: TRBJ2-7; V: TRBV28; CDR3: ASSLPDRDEQY
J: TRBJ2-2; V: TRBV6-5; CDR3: ASSLAGDTGELF
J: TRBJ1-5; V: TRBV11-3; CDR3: ASSLEGDRGHSGNQPQH
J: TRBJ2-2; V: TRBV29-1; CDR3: SVGALAGGIGELF
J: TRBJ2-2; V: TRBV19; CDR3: ASSADSGSTGELF